These 13 T cell receptor beta chains were all obtained from the same sample, sequenced in a study of CD8 T cells in ankylosing spondylitis. Their antigens are not known. Study-wide results and caveats: Typical of ankylosing spondylitis blood, it appeared, was a TCR beta motif of eight highly homologous variants.

In TCRdb, the 5' RACE reads were re-called with MiXCR into one record per CDR3 protein. The table has 350,000 to 550,000 distinct CDR3 sequences, roughly 25% seen once. Sequenced sample: blood, either unsorted or a sorted T cell fraction (not recorded which). These receptors all come from a male donor with ankylosing spondylitis.

The CDR3 DNA follows: TGCGCCAGCAGTGCGGTCCAGGGGGATCAGCCCCAGCATTTT. The encoded protein is CASSAVQGDQPQHF. The V and J genes are TRBV10-2 and TRBJ1-5, with TRBD1 matching over 7 bases. Losses at the gene ends were 4 bases for V and 5 bases for J; bases not matched to a gene: 5. The CDR3 consists of 14 residues. CDR1 is WSHSY, CDR2 SAAADI, per germline.

This chain joins TRBV28 and TRBJ2-7; 8 bases are a match to TRBD2. The V segment lost 2 bases and the J segment 5 bases; nucleotides outside the gene matches: 11. CDR3 length: 16 residues. Germline lookup yields CDR1 MDHEN and CDR2 SYDVKM. This chain's CDR3 is CASSLPPIAGPDEQYF. The DNA of the CDR3 is TGTGCCAGCAGTTTACCCCCAATAGCGGGACCCGACGAGCAGTACTTC.

A few counts support this clonotype. The rearrangement uses TRBV12-3 or TRBV12-4 and TRBJ1-5; no firm D call. The CDR3 runs 14 residues. V dropped 4 bases and J dropped 5 bases, with 12 bases sitting between them. The CDR3 loop is CASSSRWADQPQHF. In nucleotides, the CDR3 is TGTGCCAGCAGTTCCCGATGGGCCGATCAGCCCCAGCATTTT.

This clonotype was seen a handful of times. The genes are TRBV2 and TRBJ2-1; D gene uncertain. CDR3 length: 10 amino acids. Germline CDR1 is SNHLY and CDR2 is FYNNEI. Trimming removed 6 bases from V and 7 bases from J, with 4 bases in between. CDR3 residues: CASRNNEQFF. The DNA of the CDR3 is TGTGCCAGCAGAAATAATGAGCAGTTCTTC. Supplemented by reference TRBV2 and TRBJ2-1, the full variable domain reads EPEVTQTPSHQVTQMGQEVILRCVPISNHLYFYWYRQILGQKVEFLVSFYNNEISEKSEIFDDQFSVERPDGSNFTLKIRSTKLEDSAMYFCASRNNEQFFGPGTRLTVL.

In regard to this clonotype: A read error may account for a junction end that differs from germline. V is TRBV4-2 and J is TRBJ2-1, with D uncertain. Germline V gene sequence: CDR1 LGHNA, CDR2 YNFKEQ. The CDR3 is made up of 12 amino acids. CDR3 nucleotide sequence: TGTGCCAGCAGCCAAGAAGGGCTGGAGCTGTTCTTC. Protein: CASSQEGLELFF.

In its sample, this clonotype was seen a few times. The chain uses TRBV29-1 and TRBJ2-1; 8 positions agree with TRBD2. The germline V gene encodes CDR1 SQVTM and CDR2 ANQGSEA. Unmatched junction bases numbered 3, after V lost 2 bases and J lost 0 bases. There are 15 residues in the CDR3. The CDR3 DNA reads TGCAGCGTTGAAAGGCTAGCGGGCTCCTACAATGAGCAGTTCTTC. Its protein product is CSVERLAGSYNEQFF.

The genes are TRBV20-1 and TRBJ2-6; TRBD1 agrees at 7 bases. The V segment lost 1 base and the J segment 0 bases; nucleotides outside the gene matches: 9. Germline loops: CDR1 DFQATT, CDR2 SNEGSKA (reference sequence). CDR3 length: 18 amino acids. The CDR3 DNA reads TGCAGTGCTAGAGGACCGCCACAGGGGCGCTCTGGGGCCAACGTCCTGACTTTC. It yields the protein CSARGPPQGRSGANVLTF.

This clonotype was picked up a small number of times. CDR3: CASNWGDRGDTQYF. The CDR3 bases are TGCGCCAGCAATTGGGGGGACCGGGGAGATACGCAGTATTTT. This rearrangement joins TRBV5-1 to TRBJ2-3; TRBD2 is a possible D gene (6 bases). V lost 6 bases and J lost 5, with 16 bases in between. Germline V gene data show CDR1 as SGHRS and CDR2 as YFSETQ. This CDR3 is 14 amino acids long.

This clonotype was seen more than once but under ten times. The chain recombines TRBV20-1 with TRBJ2-1, with D possibly being TRBD2 (5 bases). V lost 8 bases and J lost 6, with 11 bases in between. Germline V gives CDR1 DFQATT, CDR2 SNEGSKA (reference sequence). The CDR3 extends over 11 amino acids. The CDR3 nucleotides read TGCAGTTCCAAGGACTTCAATGAGCAGTTCTTC. Its translation: CSSKDFNEQFF.

The J gene is TRBJ1-6, the V gene TRBV11-2; D remains unclear. The V end lost 7 bases, the J end lost 14 bases, and 15 bases lay between the germline ends. Germline loops: CDR1 SGHAT, CDR2 FQNNGV. The CDR3 sequence is 12 residues long. CDR3 residues: CASTPDRQALHF. DNA of the CDR3: TGTGCCAGCACCCCCGACCGTCAAGCCCTCCACTTT.

V gene TRBV11-2 combines with J gene TRBJ2-3; 7 bases match TRBD1. This CDR3 has 14 residues. Germline V gives CDR1 SGHAT, CDR2 FQNNGV. With 6 bases clipped from V and 1 base from J, the junction kept 4 bases outside the gene matches. Here the CDR3 reads CASSRQGGTDTQYF. DNA of the CDR3: TGTGCCAGCAGTAGACAGGGAGGCACAGATACGCAGTATTTT.

The chain uses TRBV3-1 and TRBJ1-1; D is undetermined. Germline values: CDR1 LGHDT, CDR2 YNNKEL (reference sequence). The CDR3 has 15 residues. V lost 4 bases, J lost 6 bases, and 18 bases lay in between. The CDR3 coding sequence is TGTGCCAGCAGCCCCCCCGATGGGAGATCGTCTGAAGCTTTCTTT. This codes for CASSPPDGRSSEAFF.

The gene calls are TRBV5-1 and TRBJ1-1; D is ambiguous. Trimming took 0 bases from V and 4 from J, leaving 7 bases between them. The CDR3 is 13 residues long. Germline CDR1 and CDR2: SGHRS and YFSETQ. CDR3 sequence (DNA): TGCGCCAGCAGCTTGGTACTTGCCACTGAAGCTTTCTTT. Translated, it gives CASSLVLATEAFF.